Below, one T cell receptor beta chain is given with its context. Using immunoSEQ multiplex PCR, the repertoire was profiled, and TCRdb retains in-frame clones only, with some absent. Of over 40,000 clones listed, approximately 80% are singletons. Germline assignment: CDR1 MGHDK and CDR2 SYGVNS. V lost 4 bases, J lost 2 bases, and 6 bases lay in between. There are 13 residues in the CDR3. These data are taken from a study of blood T cell repertoires in COVID-19. Whole-study context: Spain, Italy and the United States supplied samples that represented acute and convalescent COVID-19.

The TCR sequence derives from a human donor in a cohort sampled during active COVID-19. This chain links TRBV25-1 with TRBJ1-5, with D uncertain. Sequenced material: peripheral blood. CDR3 DNA: TGTGCCAGCAGTGGCGGTGGCAATCAGCCCCAGCATTTT. It translates to CASSGGGNQPQHF.